The table lists the clone carrying this T cell receptor (beta chain) with a few counts. These data are taken from a study of blood T cell repertoires in COVID-19. The CDR3 is made up of 15 amino acids. With 3 bases clipped from V and 7 bases from J, the junction kept 10 bases outside the gene matches. Germline V gives CDR1 SGHTA, CDR2 FQGNSA. How the authors handled the data: It was from reference gene primer amplification that nucleated cell counts were estimated. Clones were sequenced by immunoSEQ multiplex PCR, and TCRdb holds only the in-frame ones, with some missing. The V and J calls and clone size were taken over from that table, and D and trimming were inferred from the DNA. This table holds 90,000 to 150,000 clones, 81% found once.

Sequencing was carried out using peripheral blood. This TCR came from a human donor in a cohort sampled during active COVID-19. The chain recombines TRBV7-2 with TRBJ2-7; 9 bases match TRBD1. The CDR3 is CASSLGGTGTGEQYF. The CDR3 coding sequence is TGTGCCAGCAGCTTGGGGGGGACAGGGACTGGGGAGCAGTACTTC.